This T cell receptor beta chain stems from a study of Graves' ophthalmopathy and Graves' hyperthyroidism. The CDR3 is 18 residues long. Germline V gene lookup returns CDR1 MDHEN and CDR2 SYDVKM. V was trimmed by 6 bases and J by 2 bases, leaving 26 bases between them. As the template, RNA transcripts were used to amplify TCR beta CDR3 regions. First-round RT-PCR with HTBI primers preceded a second-round multiplex PCR. TCRdb reanalysed the multiplex PCR reads using MiXCR and keeps one entry per CDR3 protein. The data hold almost 400,000 distinct CDR3 sequences, with roughly 18% observed a single time. Sequencing used peripheral blood. This chain connects TRBV28 to TRBJ2-7; either TRBD1 or TRBD2 may fit D (5 bases each). The source of this sequence is a young woman with Graves' ophthalmopathy. CDR3 sequence reads: CASSSRALGPRTTYEQYF. CDR3 coding DNA: TGTGCCAGCAGCTCCCGAGCGTTGGGACCGAGGACGACCTACGAGCAGTACTTC.